This is a list of T cell receptor beta chains from one sample in a study of cytomegalovirus exposure and HLA in healthy donors. Some clones are missing from TCRdb's copy, which holds only in-frame ones; the method was immunoSEQ multiplex PCR. Of approximately 110,000 clones listed, roughly 94% are singletons. The sequencing sample was made of PBMCs. The receptors originated from a woman younger than 35 in good health and CMV-seronegative. Each CDR3 is given with its conserved first and last residue. The order of the fields is J gene, clone size, D gene, V gene, CDR3 DNA, CDR3 protein. The D gene is left open where the match is weak. Size is omitted from some rows. Given values are once, few, many or a class for expanded clones.

J: TRBJ1-1; size: .; D: .; V: TRBV6-5; DNA: TGTGCCAGCAGACAGGGACGGTCGGAGGCAGCTTTCTTT; CDR3: CASRQGRSEAAFF
J: TRBJ1-5; size: .; D: .; V: TRBV28; DNA: TGTGCCAGCAGTCAGATAATTCAGCCCCAGCATTTT; CDR3: CASSQIIQPQHF
J: TRBJ2-3; size: .; D: .; V: TRBV5-6; DNA: TGTGCCAGCAGCTTCGCTACTACTAGCACAGATACGCAGTATTTT; CDR3: CASSFATTSTDTQYF
J: TRBJ2-7; size: .; D: TRBD1; V: TRBV5-1; DNA: TGCGCCAGCAGGCCGGGACAGGGTGGATACGAGCAGTACTTC; CDR3: CASRPGQGGYEQYF
J: TRBJ2-3; size: .; D: TRBD2; V: TRBV7-6; DNA: TGTGCCAGCAGCAAGAGCGGGAACACAGATACGCAGTATTTT; CDR3: CASSKSGNTDTQYF
J: TRBJ2-3; size: .; D: .; V: TRBV10-1; DNA: TGCGCCAGCAGTGGACAGTTTAGCACAGATACGCAGTATTTT; CDR3: CASSGQFSTDTQYF
J: TRBJ1-1; size: once; D: .; V: TRBV5-8; DNA: TGTGCCAGCAGCACGGGACACCATGGCCCTTTCTTT; CDR3: CASSTGHHGPFF
J: TRBJ2-7; size: .; D: TRBD2; V: TRBV29-1; DNA: TGCAGCATACGACTAGCGGGGGGCTACGAGCAGTACTTC; CDR3: CSIRLAGGYEQYF
J: TRBJ2-1; size: .; D: TRBD2; V: TRBV19; DNA: TGTGCCAGTAGTCCTCCCATGTCGGTAGCGGGAGATTCCGAGCAGTTCTTC; CDR3: CASSPPMSVAGDSEQFF
J: TRBJ2-3; size: .; D: .; V: TRBV5-4; DNA: TGTGCCAGCAGCTTAGGCACAGGGTACACAGATACGCAGTATTTT; CDR3: CASSLGTGYTDTQYF
J: TRBJ2-7; size: once; D: .; V: TRBV11-2; DNA: TGTGCCAGCAGCTTAGATGACACGGTTTTTCAGGAAACCTACGAGCAGTACTTC; CDR3: CASSLDDTVFQETYEQYF
J: TRBJ2-5; size: .; D: TRBD1; V: TRBV15; DNA: TGTGCCACCAGCGGAGACAGGGTGTCAGAGACCCAGTACTTC; CDR3: CATSGDRVSETQYF
J: TRBJ1-1; size: .; D: .; V: TRBV30; DNA: TGTGCCTGGAGTGTAACGGGGGGCATTACTGAAGCTTTCTTT; CDR3: CAWSVTGGITEAFF
J: TRBJ1-2; size: .; D: .; V: TRBV6-1; DNA: TGTGCCAGCCAGACAGACAACTATGGCTACACCTTC; CDR3: CASQTDNYGYTF
J: TRBJ2-1; size: .; D: TRBD2; V: TRBV10-3; DNA: TGTGCCATCAGTGAACTAGCGGGCGACAATGAGCAGTTCTTC; CDR3: CAISELAGDNEQFF
J: TRBJ2-7; size: .; D: TRBD2; V: TRBV4-1; DNA: TGCGCCAGCAGCCCCATCCTAGCGGGATCCTACGAGCAGTACTTC; CDR3: CASSPILAGSYEQYF
J: TRBJ1-4; size: .; D: .; V: TRBV5-5; DNA: TGTGCCAGCAGCTTAGGAGTTCGGGGTCGCCCGGATGAAAAACTGTTTTTT; CDR3: CASSLGVRGRPDEKLFF
J: TRBJ2-2; size: once; D: .; V: TRBV19; DNA: TGTGCCAGTAGTATAATTGGGGGACAGAACACCGGGGAGCTGTTTTTT; CDR3: CASSIIGGQNTGELFF
J: TRBJ1-1; size: .; D: TRBD1; V: TRBV7-9; DNA: TGTGCCAGCAGCTTCTTGGGGTACAGGGGGAGGCTGAACACTGAAGCTTTCTTT; CDR3: CASSFLGYRGRLNTEAFF
J: TRBJ1-5; size: .; D: .; V: TRBV5-6; DNA: TGTGCCAGCAGCTTGTTAGGCAATCAGCCCCAGCATTTT; CDR3: CASSLLGNQPQHF
J: TRBJ2-7; size: .; D: TRBD1; V: TRBV5-4; DNA: TGTGCCAGCAGCTCCCGGACAGGACAACCCTACGAGCAGTACTTC; CDR3: CASSSRTGQPYEQYF
J: TRBJ1-3; size: .; D: .; V: TRBV28; DNA: TGTGCCAGCAGCGACACAGGGCGGTGGAACACCATATATTTT; CDR3: CASSDTGRWNTIYF
J: TRBJ1-3; size: .; D: TRBD1; V: TRBV18; DNA: TGTGCCAGCTCACCGGACAGGCCTATTATCTCTGGAAACACCATATATTTT; CDR3: CASSPDRPIISGNTIYF
J: TRBJ2-7; size: .; D: TRBD2; V: TRBV11-1; DNA: TGTGCCAGCAGCACTGGGACTAGCGGGAGAAACGAGCAGTACTTC; CDR3: CASSTGTSGRNEQYF
J: TRBJ1-6; size: few; D: .; V: TRBV2; DNA: TGTGCCAGCGGTTCGAGCTCCTATAATTCACCCCTCCACTTT; CDR3: CASGSSSYNSPLHF
J: TRBJ2-7; size: .; D: TRBD1; V: TRBV30; DNA: TGTGCCTGGTTACCCCGCCCGGGACAGTTAAGATCTTCGGGCTACGAGCAGTACTTC; CDR3: CAWLPRPGQLRSSGYEQYF
J: TRBJ2-5; size: .; D: TRBD2; V: TRBV5-1; DNA: TGCGCCAGCAGCTTGGCACCGGGACTAGCGGGAGAAACGGAGACCCAGTACTTC; CDR3: CASSLAPGLAGETETQYF
J: TRBJ2-4; size: .; D: TRBD2; V: TRBV28; DNA: TGTGCCAGTACCGGGGGGGCCAAAAACATTCAGTACTTC; CDR3: CASTGGAKNIQYF
J: TRBJ1-2; size: .; D: .; V: TRBV18; DNA: TGTGCCAGCTCACCTCAGGACTTCCCTACCTATGGCTACACCTTC; CDR3: CASSPQDFPTYGYTF
J: TRBJ2-7; size: .; D: TRBD1; V: TRBV30; DNA: TGTGCCTGGAATTATAACAGGGGGAAGGACGAGCAGTACTTC; CDR3: CAWNYNRGKDEQYF
J: TRBJ2-5; size: .; D: .; V: TRBV5-5; DNA: TGTGCCAGCATCACGTCTCCACGGACAGAGTACCAAGAGACCCAGTACTTC; CDR3: CASITSPRTEYQETQYF
J: TRBJ2-1; size: once; D: TRBD2; V: TRBV5-6; DNA: TGTGCCAGCAGCCGTTACGGGGGGAATGAGCAGTTCTTC; CDR3: CASSRYGGNEQFF
J: TRBJ2-7; size: .; D: .; V: TRBV7-2; DNA: TGTGCCAGCAGCCCGGCCAGGAACAGGGTCTACGAGCAGTACTTC; CDR3: CASSPARNRVYEQYF
J: TRBJ1-1; size: .; D: .; V: TRBV5-5; DNA: TGTGCCAGCAGCCCAAACACTGAAGCTTTCTTT; CDR3: CASSPNTEAFF
J: TRBJ2-3; size: .; D: TRBD2; V: TRBV9; DNA: TGTGCCAGCAGCGTAGCTACTCTAGCGGGGGCGTCACTTAACAGATTCACAGATACGCAGTATTTT; CDR3: CASSVATLAGASLNRFTDTQYF
J: TRBJ2-1; size: .; D: .; V: TRBV5-1; DNA: TGCGCCAGCTGCCTCGGACTTATATACAATGAGCAGTTCTTC; CDR3: CASCLGLIYNEQFF
J: TRBJ2-7; size: .; D: TRBD1; V: TRBV28; DNA: TGTGCCAGCAGTCCCACGTCGACAGGGTACCGCCACGAGCAGTACTTC; CDR3: CASSPTSTGYRHEQYF